The clone carrying this T cell receptor beta chain came up many times. The data belong to a study of early T cells in non-severe SARS-CoV-2 infection. Germline CDR1 ENHRY, CDR2 SYGVKD. The V and J ends lost 10 bases and 4 bases respectively, with 14 bases between them. The CDR3 contains 14 residues. TCRdb recomputed calls from the 5' RACE reads with MiXCR, one row per CDR3 protein. The repertoire holds 45,000 to 65,000 distinct CDR3 sequences, with 11% as singletons. The source is an adult who was a healthcare worker with PCR-confirmed SARS-CoV-2 infection or an uninfected control (not recorded which). The chain recombines TRBV10-3 with TRBJ2-6, with D hard to call. Sequenced: whole blood. CDR3 bases: TGTGCCACCTTAAAGAGCTTCGGGGCCAACGTCCTGACTTTC. It is translated as CATLKSFGANVLTF.